A selection of T cell receptor beta chains follows, all from one sample in a study of blood T cell repertoires in COVID-19. Some clones are missing from TCRdb's copy, which holds only in-frame ones; the method was immunoSEQ multiplex PCR. The table has over 300,000 clones, around 88% seen once. The specimen sequenced was peripheral blood. The receptors were gathered from a woman aged 45-59 years with acute or convalescent COVID-19. Each CDR3 is given with its conserved first and last residue. The D gene is left open where the match is weak. A row's size may be missing; if present it is once, few, many or a size class.

CDR3nt	CDR3aa	d_gene	v_gene	j_gene	abundance
TGTGCCAGCAGCTTCGGGCTAGCGACTAGCACAGATACGCAGTATTTT	CASSFGLATSTDTQYF	-	TRBV5-4	TRBJ2-3	-
TGTGCCAGCAGCCCAGCCCAGACTAGCGGGGCCCAAGAGACCCAGTACTTC	CASSPAQTSGAQETQYF	TRBD2	TRBV7-2	TRBJ2-5	-
TGCGCCAGCAGCCAGGGAGGGTTTATGGCCACTGAAGCTTTCTTT	CASSQGGFMATEAFF	-	TRBV5-1	TRBJ1-1	-
TGTGCCAGTAGTATAGATAGGAGCAGCGGGGGGACCCAAGAGACCCAGTACTTC	CASSIDRSSGGTQETQYF	TRBD2	TRBV19	TRBJ2-5	-
TGTGCCAGCAGTGATCGACAGGTAACTGAAGCTTTCTTT	CASSDRQVTEAFF	-	TRBV12-3/TRBV12-4	TRBJ1-1	-
TGCGCCAGCAGCCCCCAATACACAGGGGATGGTGGCTACACCTTC	CASSPQYTGDGGYTF	TRBD1	TRBV4-3	TRBJ1-2	-
TGTGCCAGCTCACCACGGTCAGGGGTAGGGGAGCATGGCTACACCTTC	CASSPRSGVGEHGYTF	-	TRBV18	TRBJ1-2	-
TGTGCCAGTAGTCAGGGATCGACCACCGGGGAGCTGTTTTTT	CASSQGSTTGELFF	-	TRBV19	TRBJ2-2	-
TGTGCCTGGAGTGTACTAGCGGGGTCCTACGAGCAGTACTTC	CAWSVLAGSYEQYF	TRBD2	TRBV30	TRBJ2-7	-
TGTGCCAGCTCACCACTTCCCCTGACAGGGGACCGACAGCCCCAGCATTTT	CASSPLPLTGDRQPQHF	TRBD1	TRBV18	TRBJ1-5	-
TGTGCCAGAAGCCCAGCCAAAGGAGATTCACCCCTCCACTTT	CARSPAKGDSPLHF	-	TRBV5-3	TRBJ1-6	once
TGTGCCAGCAGCTCCCCGGGGGGCCGGACTGAAGCTTTCTTT	CASSSPGGRTEAFF	-	TRBV7-9	TRBJ1-1	-
TGTGCCAGCAGCCACCGTACTAGCGGGATAGGCAATGAGCAGTTCTTC	CASSHRTSGIGNEQFF	TRBD2	TRBV7-2	TRBJ2-1	-
TGTGCCAGCAGTTACGCCGGGAATAGTCAGCCCCAGCATTTT	CASSYAGNSQPQHF	-	TRBV6-2/TRBV6-3	TRBJ1-5	-
TGTGCCAGCAGCTTGATCGGGACAGGGTCCCGCCAGCCCCAGCATTTT	CASSLIGTGSRQPQHF	TRBD1	TRBV5-5	TRBJ1-5	-
TGTGCCAGCAGCGGGACAGGTAGTTATGGCTACACCTTC	CASSGTGSYGYTF	TRBD1	TRBV27	TRBJ1-2	-
TGTGCCAGCAGTTACTCATTACTAGCGGGAGGTTCCCACAATGAGCAGTTCTTC	CASSYSLLAGGSHNEQFF	TRBD2	TRBV6-2/TRBV6-3	TRBJ2-1	-
TGTGCCAGCGCACGGGGGGCGGAGTACGAGCAGTACTTC	CASARGAEYEQYF	-	TRBV6-5	TRBJ2-7	-
TGCGCCAGCAGTGAACAGGGGGAGGTGGCAGATACGCAGTATTTT	CASSEQGEVADTQYF	TRBD1	TRBV10-1	TRBJ2-3	-
TGTGCCAGCAGTGACCGGACAGGGGGCTTCGACACTGAAGCTTTCTTT	CASSDRTGGFDTEAFF	TRBD1	TRBV2	TRBJ1-1	-
TGTGCCAGCAGCCCAAAAACGGGGGTTGGAAACACCATATATTTT	CASSPKTGVGNTIYF	-	TRBV7-3	TRBJ1-3	-
TGTGCCAGCTCACCGGACAGGGGCCCTTCTAACTATGGCTACACCTTC	CASSPDRGPSNYGYTF	TRBD1	TRBV18	TRBJ1-2	-
TGTGCCAGCAGTGGGGCCTCCTCTAACTATGGCTACACCTTC	CASSGASSNYGYTF	-	TRBV6-2/TRBV6-3	TRBJ1-2	-
TGTGCCAGCAGCCTGGGAAGGACTAGCGCCGACAATGAGCAGTTCTTC	CASSLGRTSADNEQFF	TRBD2	TRBV7-8	TRBJ2-1	-
TGTGCCAGCAGTTTGTCAGGCTCCTACAATGAGCAGTTCTTC	CASSLSGSYNEQFF	-	TRBV27	TRBJ2-1	-
TGTGCCAGCATCGTGACCCAAGCGGGCTATGGCTACACCTTC	CASIVTQAGYGYTF	-	TRBV6-6	TRBJ1-2	-
TGTGCCAGCAGCGACGCCAGGGGGAATGAGCAGTTCTTC	CASSDARGNEQFF	TRBD1	TRBV7-9	TRBJ2-1	-
TGTGCCAGCAGTGCCGCCCCGACAGGGGACACCGGGGAGCTGTTTTTT	CASSAAPTGDTGELFF	TRBD1	TRBV6-4	TRBJ2-2	-
TGTGCCAGCAGTCCCGGGACAGGGGCTTTAAATGAGCAGTTCTTC	CASSPGTGALNEQFF	TRBD1	TRBV6-4	TRBJ2-1	-
TGTGCCAGCGGCGGCTTTTTGGGAAACACCATATATTTT	CASGGFLGNTIYF	-	TRBV14	TRBJ1-3	-
TGTGCCAGCAGCCAAGCGGGGGGCGGTACAGATACGCAGTATTTT	CASSQAGGGTDTQYF	-	TRBV3-1/TRBV3-2	TRBJ2-3	once
TGTGCCACCAGTGATTCAGGTAATCAGCCCCAGCATTTT	CATSDSGNQPQHF	-	TRBV24-1	TRBJ1-5	-
TGTGCCAGTAGCGACAGACTGAACACTGAAGCTTTCTTT	CASSDRLNTEAFF	-	TRBV19	TRBJ1-1	-
TGTGCCATCAGTGAGTGGGGACAGGGGGACTATGGCTACACCTTC	CAISEWGQGDYGYTF	TRBD1	TRBV10-3	TRBJ1-2	-
TGTGCCAGCAGCTTAGACGGGAGTCGGACCGGGGAGCTGTTTTTT	CASSLDGSRTGELFF	-	TRBV7-9	TRBJ2-2	-
TGCGCCAGCAGCCGAGGACTAGCGGGAGGGCCTGAAGTTTACAATGAGCAGTTCTTC	CASSRGLAGGPEVYNEQFF	TRBD2	TRBV4-3	TRBJ2-1	-
TGTGCCAGCAGAGGGACTAGCGGGGGGAGCGGGGAGCTGTTTTTT	CASRGTSGGSGELFF	TRBD2	TRBV2	TRBJ2-2	-
TGTGCCAGTAGTATAGATCGAGGGACAGGGAACACTGAAGCTTTCTTT	CASSIDRGTGNTEAFF	TRBD1	TRBV19	TRBJ1-1	-
TGCGCCAGCAGCTTGCGGACAGCTCAAAATTCACCCCTCCACTTT	CASSLRTAQNSPLHF	-	TRBV5-1	TRBJ1-6	-
TGTGCCAGTGGGGCGGGATTCGAAGCTTTCTTT	CASGAGFEAFF	-	TRBV19	TRBJ1-1	-
TGTGCCAGCTCACCACCTGGACTAGCGGGAGATAATGAGCAGTTCTTC	CASSPPGLAGDNEQFF	TRBD2	TRBV18	TRBJ2-1	-
TGTGCCAGTAGTGTGCACTCCGCCGGCAATCAGCCCCAGCATTTT	CASSVHSAGNQPQHF	-	TRBV19	TRBJ1-5	-